These 16 T cell receptor beta chains came from one sample sequenced in a study of cytomegalovirus exposure and HLA in healthy donors. The PCR employed 60 Vbeta primers together with 13 Jbeta primers. Method: immunoSEQ multiplex PCR; TCRdb's copy keeps in-frame clones and lacks some. The sample contains some 80,000 clones, around 76% of which appear only once. Sequenced sample: PBMCs. The source of these receptors is a man between 35 and 55 years old in good health and CMV-seronegative.

V gene TRBV5-1 combines with J gene TRBJ2-2; TRBD2 might be the D (5 bases). Per the germline V gene, CDR1 is SGHRS and CDR2 is YFSETQ. Deletions cut 0 bases from V and 6 bases from J, with 12 bases between. This CDR3 comprises 15 residues. The chain's CDR3 is CASSLASSIPGELFF. The CDR3 DNA is TGCGCCAGCAGCTTGGCGTCTAGCATTCCCGGGGAGCTGTTTTTT.

The chain links TRBV27 to TRBJ1-1; 9 nucleotides align to TRBD1. CDR3 size: 13 residues. V dropped 7 bases and J dropped 7; count of bases not matched to a gene: 7. CDR1 is MNHEY and CDR2 is SMNVEV in the germline V gene (reference sequence). The CDR3 reads CASMTGGAFEAFF. In DNA form, the CDR3 reads TGTGCCAGCATGACAGGGGGAGCTTTTGAAGCTTTCTTT.

The rearrangement links TRBV5-1 to TRBJ2-1; 10 nucleotides agree with TRBD2. Trimming cost V 4 bases and J 0 bases; bases outside gene matches: 7. There are 17 residues in the CDR3. In germline, CDR1 is SGHRS, CDR2 YFSETQ. The CDR3 DNA is TGCGCCAGCAGCGATCAACCTAGCGGGAGCTCCTACAATGAGCAGTTCTTC. It codes for CASSDQPSGSSYNEQFF.

The chain carries TRBV2 and TRBJ2-2; D perhaps matches TRBD1 (5 bases). This CDR3 is built from 15 residues. Germline V gives CDR1 SNHLY, CDR2 FYNNEI. Trimming shortened V by 6 bases and J by 2 bases, and 13 bases separated the two germline ends. The CDR3 nucleotides read TGTGCCAGCAGGGCTTGGACATTAAACACCGGGGAGCTGTTTTTT. Translation gives CASRAWTLNTGELFF.

The chain couples TRBV25-1 to TRBJ2-7; maybe TRBD1 (7 bases). Looked up from germline, CDR1 is MGHDK and CDR2 is SYGVNS. The CDR3 length is 11 residues. V shed 1 base and J shed 12 bases, with 10 bases lying between them. CDR3 residues: CASSESGGRYF. CDR3 DNA sequence: TGTGCCAGCAGTGAATCAGGGGGGCGGTACTTC.

The chain is built from TRBV29-1 and TRBJ2-3; 14 bases match TRBD2. The CDR3 has 15 residues. Germline V gene data show CDR1 as SQVTM and CDR2 as ANQGSEA. The J segment lost 6 bases and the V segment lost 6 bases, leaving 8 bases of the junction unmatched. This CDR3 reads CSVEGLAGELDTQYF. CDR3 nucleotides: TGCAGCGTCGAGGGACTAGCGGGAGAATTGGATACGCAGTATTTT.

V usage is TRBV19 and J usage is TRBJ2-6; D may be TRBD2 (6 bases). The CDR3 runs 15 residues. Germline loops: CDR1 LNHDA, CDR2 SQIVND (reference sequence). V dropped 6 bases and J dropped 1 base, with 10 bases sitting between them. In nucleotides, the CDR3 is TGTGCCAGTAGCCCAGGGACTTCTGGGGCCAACGTCCTGACTTTC. Translation gives CASSPGTSGANVLTF.

This clone was counted once. DNA of the CDR3: TGTGCCAGCAGCCGAGACAGGGTCATCGGGTACGAGCAGTACTTC. Translation gives CASSRDRVIGYEQYF. The chain links TRBV7-2 to TRBJ2-7, with 7 nucleotides matching TRBD1. The trim removed 5 bases at V and 4 bases at J, leaving 11 bases unmatched. CDR1 is SGHTA, CDR2 FQGNSA, per germline. The CDR3 is 15 amino acids.

The chain links TRBV5-4 to TRBJ1-2; 10 bases are shared with TRBD1. J gave up 8 bases and V 4 bases, and 11 bases lay outside the gene matches. The CDR3 spans 15 residues. The germline V gene encodes CDR1 SGHNT and CDR2 YYREEE (reference sequence). Here the CDR3 reads CASSVKTGGAEGYTF. The CDR3 DNA follows: TGTGCCAGCAGCGTGAAGACAGGGGGCGCGGAAGGCTACACCTTC.

The gene calls are TRBV29-1 and TRBJ2-2, with no clear D. CDR1 and CDR2 from the germline V gene are SQVTM and ANQGSEA. The CDR3 is 13 amino acids. The V end lost 4 bases, the J end lost 0 bases, and 6 bases lay between the germline ends. CDR3 nucleotide sequence: TGCAGCGTTGGACGGGCGAACACCGGGGAGCTGTTTTTT. It codes for CSVGRANTGELFF.

The V call is TRBV28, the J call TRBJ2-6; TRBD1 might be the D (6 bases). Germline V gives CDR1 MDHEN, CDR2 SYDVKM. V lost 6 bases, J lost 0 bases, and 6 bases lay in between. This CDR3 contains 14 residues. The DNA for the CDR3 is TGTGCCAGCAGACAGGGCTCTGGGGCCAACGTCCTGACTTTC. This sequence encodes CASRQGSGANVLTF.

CDR3 DNA: TGTGCCAGCAGTGCACAGGGGTGGAATGTGCTAGCGGGAGTTCTCAATGAGCAGTTCTTC. This codes for CASSAQGWNVLAGVLNEQFF. The chain joins TRBV27 to TRBJ2-1; 10 bases align to TRBD2. V was clipped by 5 bases and J by 6 bases; unmatched bases: 22. The CDR3 has 20 residues. The germline CDR1 and CDR2 sequences are MNHEY and SMNVEV (reference sequence).

The rearrangement links TRBV6-1 to TRBJ2-1; 9 nucleotides match TRBD1. The V gene's germline CDR1 is MNHNS and CDR2 SASEGT. The CDR3 consists of 16 residues. Trimming took 4 bases from V and 15 from J; bases not matched to a gene: 19. CDR3 protein: CASSVGDPGQGGVRFF. The CDR3 DNA reads as TGTGCCAGCAGTGTGGGGGATCCGGGACAGGGAGGAGTTCGGTTCTTC.

This clone was seen only a few times. This chain uses TRBV27 with TRBJ2-5; 7 positions agree with TRBD1. The junction had 2 bases not matched to a gene; V was cut back by 6 bases and J by 1 base. Germline V gene lookup returns CDR1 MNHEY and CDR2 SMNVEV (reference sequence). The CDR3 runs to 13 residues. Here the CDR3 reads CASSRQGQETQYF. The CDR3 bases are TGTGCCAGCAGCAGACAGGGCCAAGAGACCCAGTACTTC.

CDR3 protein: CASREGQNQPQHF. The CDR3 nucleotides read TGTGCCAGCCGAGAAGGACAGAATCAGCCCCAGCATTTT. This chain joins TRBV18 and TRBJ1-5; perhaps TRBD1 as D (6 bases). Germline V CDR1 and CDR2: KGHSH, LQKENI. The CDR3 length is 13 residues. Trimming took off 8 bases at V and 4 bases at J, with 12 bases between the two ends.

This clone has just a few counts. The V and J genes are TRBV28 and TRBJ1-2; possibly TRBD1 for D (5 bases). The CDR3 covers 14 residues. Deletions cut 2 bases from V and 4 bases from J, with 11 bases between. Germline V CDR1 and CDR2: MDHEN, SYDVKM. This CDR3 is CASSLVGQGYGYTF. The CDR3 DNA follows: TGTGCCAGCAGTTTAGTAGGGCAGGGCTATGGCTACACCTTC.